Following are 19 T cell receptor beta chains from one sample sequenced in a study of shared clonotypes between healthy human individuals (dated by TCRdb to 2019 to 2021). CD8 naive samples consisted of CD45RO-negative cells that were positively selected for CCR7, yielding a CD45RA+CCR7+ population without TemRA cells. Receptor amplification or capture employed the immunoSEQ multiplex PCR assay. What TCRdb holds here is the immuneACCESS table cut down to in-frame rearrangements. Part of the clones is not present; checked against another copy, under half of the missing clones reflect an unresolved V gene, and the others are unexplained. The sample yields millions of clones; approximately 94% were counted once. 0.9% to 1.3% of the sample is taken by the ten largest. Material for sequencing was naive CD8+ T cells sorted from blood. The cell subset or site label here, explained by the study, means: CD45RA+CCR7+. The receptors derive from a young man in good health.

This clone has only one observation. Other DNA sequences in the same sample also yield this CDR3. The CDR3 nucleotides read TGTGCCAGCAGCCCGCGGACTAGCGGCACCTACAATGAGCAGTTCTTC. Translation: CASSPRTSGTYNEQFF. The chain couples TRBV7-9 to TRBJ2-1, with TRBD2 matching over 10 bases. The CDR3 runs 16 residues. V shed 5 bases, J shed 2 bases, and the junction held 6 bases outside the gene matches. From germline, CDR1 is SEHNR and CDR2 FQNEAQ (reference sequence).

The chain is built from TRBV10-1 and TRBJ2-2; no clear D gene. V shed 3 bases and J shed 5 bases, with 10 bases lying between them. CDR3 size: 14 residues. Germline CDR1 WNHNN, CDR2 SYGVQD (reference sequence). The CDR3 DNA reads as TGCGCCAGCAGTGACGAGACCCTTACCGGGGAGCTGTTTTTT. Encoded protein: CASSDETLTGELFF.

The genes are TRBV9 and TRBJ2-7, with D maybe TRBD2 (5 bases). V was cut by 2 bases and J by 0 bases, with 12 bases left in between. Germline CDR1 is SGDLS and CDR2 is YYNGEE. The CDR3 has 15 amino acids. CDR3 nucleotides: TGTGCCAGCAGCGTTGGACGGGAAACCTCCTACGAGCAGTACTTC. Its translation is CASSVGRETSYEQYF. Full variable domain (missing parts from reference TRBV9 and TRBJ2-7): DSGVTQTPKHLITATGQRVTLRCSPRSGDLSVYWYQQSLDQGLQFLIQYYNGEERAKGNILERFSAQQFPDLHSELNLSSLELGDSALYFCASSVGRETSYEQYFGPGTRLTVT.

The chain joins TRBV10-2 to TRBJ2-2; 9 bases agree with TRBD1. The CDR3 totals 18 residues. Germline CDR1 reads WSHSY; CDR2 reads SAAADI. J lost 4 bases, V lost 3 bases, and 12 bases had no gene match. In DNA form, the CDR3 reads TGCGCCAGCAGTGAACAGGGACAGGGTACTCTTTCCACCGGGGAGCTGTTTTTT. This codes for CASSEQGQGTLSTGELFF.

V is TRBV9 and J is TRBJ1-2; D possibly corresponds to TRBD1 (6 bases). Germline V gene data show CDR1 as SGDLS and CDR2 as YYNGEE. This CDR3 contains 16 residues. V lost 0 bases to trimming and J lost 1 base, with 13 bases between them. The CDR3 reads CASSVAQGLDNYGYTF. In nucleotides, the CDR3 is TGTGCCAGCAGCGTAGCCCAGGGGTTGGATAACTATGGCTACACCTTC.

The CDR3 sequence is CASSQEVRGTDTQYF. The DNA of the CDR3 is TGCGCCAGCAGCCAAGAGGTCAGGGGGACAGATACGCAGTATTTT. This chain uses TRBV4-3 with TRBJ2-3; 7 nucleotides agree with TRBD1. Germline-derived CDR1 and CDR2 are LGHNA and YSLEER. V shed 0 bases and J 3 bases; nucleotides not matched to a gene: 3. CDR3 length equals 15 residues.

V usage is TRBV30 and J usage is TRBJ1-4; no definite D call. Deletions cut 0 bases from V and 8 bases from J, with 4 bases between. This CDR3 is built from 11 residues. The V gene's germline CDR1 is GTSNPN and CDR2 SVGIG (reference sequence). The CDR3 reads CAWSVQEKLFF. The CDR3 nucleotides are TGTGCCTGGAGTGTACAAGAAAAACTGTTTTTT.

The V call is TRBV9, the J call TRBJ1-5; D unclear. The CDR3 spans 15 residues. Trimming took off 0 bases at V and 7 bases at J, with 14 bases between the two ends. CDR1 SGDLS and CDR2 YYNGEE come from the germline V gene. The CDR3 DNA reads TGTGCCAGCAGCGTAGGAGGGTGGGCTGGGCAGCCCCAGCATTTT. Amino acid sequence: CASSVGGWAGQPQHF.

This clone was found once. Other nucleotide sequences from this sample produce the same CDR3. The chain joins TRBV27 to TRBJ2-3; D not resolved. The CDR3 runs to 11 residues. Trimming left V 6 bases short and J 6 bases short, with 7 bases between. Germline V gene lookup returns CDR1 MNHEY and CDR2 SMNVEV (reference sequence). The CDR3 DNA reads TGTGCCAGCAGCCCCGGCGATACGCAGTATTTT. It translates to CASSPGDTQYF.

The V call is TRBV7-2, the J call TRBJ2-5; 7 positions agree with TRBD2. V was pared by 5 bases and J by 3 bases, with 6 bases of the junction left unmatched. Looked up from germline, CDR1 is SGHTA and CDR2 is FQGNSA. This CDR3 has 14 amino acids. The CDR3 is CASSVGGGEETQYF. CDR3 nucleotide sequence: TGTGCCAGCAGCGTGGGGGGAGGGGAAGAGACCCAGTACTTC.

The genes are TRBV11-2 and TRBJ2-7; D not resolved. The CDR3 is 15 amino acids. Trimming cost V 1 base and J 0 bases, with 10 bases left between them. Germline values: CDR1 SGHAT, CDR2 FQNNGV. Written as DNA, the CDR3 is TGTGCCAGCAGCTTAGGGGTGCCCTCCTCCTACGAGCAGTACTTC. This translates into CASSLGVPSSYEQYF.

The rearrangement joins TRBV6-6 to TRBJ1-3, with TRBD1 as a possible D gene (5 bases). Germline CDR1 reads MNHNY; CDR2 reads SVGAGI (reference sequence). The CDR3 runs 14 residues. V dropped 6 bases and J dropped 4 bases, with 13 bases sitting between them. CDR3 nucleotides: TGTGCCAGCAGGCCCCCGGGGACCGGAAACACCATATATTTT. This gives the protein CASRPPGTGNTIYF.

The J gene is TRBJ2-2, the V gene TRBV30, with D uncertain. Trimming shortened V by 7 bases and J by 7 bases, and 22 bases separated the two germline ends. The CDR3 covers 15 residues. Germline assignment: CDR1 GTSNPN and CDR2 SVGIG (reference sequence). The CDR3, as DNA: TGTGCCTTCCCCCTAGGGAACCGGGTTGTCGGGGAGCTGTTTTTT. Its translation is CAFPLGNRVVGELFF.

The chain couples TRBV10-3 to TRBJ2-7; D is possibly TRBD1 (6 bases). The CDR3 sequence is 12 residues long. Germline values: CDR1 ENHRY, CDR2 SYGVKD. The germline V and J ends were trimmed by 8 bases and 2 bases, with 10 bases remaining between them. CDR3 nucleotide sequence: TGTGCCATCGCAGGGGAAGCCTACGAGCAGTACTTC. Its translation: CAIAGEAYEQYF.

This clone has only a few counts. V is TRBV7-6 and J is TRBJ2-6; D is unclear. There are 15 residues in the CDR3. Between the trimmed V and J ends, which lost 6 bases and 1 base, there was a span of 10 bases. Germline CDR1 and CDR2: SGHVS and FNYEAQ. In DNA, the CDR3 is TGTGCCAGCAGTTACGAGGCTTCTGGGGCCAACGTCCTGACTTTC. Amino acids: CASSYEASGANVLTF.

This chain connects TRBV9 to TRBJ1-6; 9 positions agree with TRBD1. This CDR3 region has 18 residues. Looked up from germline, CDR1 is SGDLS and CDR2 is YYNGEE. V lost 10 bases, J lost 1 base, and 15 bases stayed unmatched. In nucleotides, the CDR3 is TGTGCCTGCCACTCCGGGACAGGGTTTTTATCCTATAATTCACCCCTCCACTTT. This encodes CACHSGTGFLSYNSPLHF.

V and J are TRBV27 and TRBJ1-5; no clear D. Trimming took 0 bases from V and 4 from J, leaving 10 bases between them. The CDR3 loop spans 15 amino acids. The germline V gene has CDR1 MNHEY and CDR2 SMNVEV (reference sequence). Written as DNA, the CDR3 is TGTGCCAGCAGTTTATCGCAGGCGGGGAATCAGCCCCAGCATTTT. Protein sequence: CASSLSQAGNQPQHF.

This clone has only one observation. The chain has TRBV27 and TRBJ1-6, with 7 bases that match TRBD1. There are 17 residues in the CDR3. With V trimmed by 0 bases and J by 5 bases, 7 bases remained unmatched. Germline loops: CDR1 MNHEY, CDR2 SMNVEV (reference sequence). CDR3 DNA sequence: TGTGCCAGCAGTTTATCTGCTACCGGGACAGATAATTCACCCCTCCACTTT. Its translation is CASSLSATGTDNSPLHF.

The rearrangement links TRBV28 to TRBJ1-1; 7 nucleotides line up with TRBD1. The CDR3 extends over 16 amino acids. Germline V lookup: CDR1 MDHEN, CDR2 SYDVKM. V shed 5 bases, J shed 0 bases, and the junction held 9 bases outside the gene matches. CDR3 sequence: CASSPLGTVLNTEAFF. DNA for the CDR3: TGTGCCAGCAGTCCCCTAGGGACAGTCTTGAACACTGAAGCTTTCTTT.